This T cell receptor beta chain was identified during a study of Graves' ophthalmopathy and Graves' hyperthyroidism. RNA transcripts yielded amplified TCR beta CDR3 regions. Second-round multiplex PCR followed a first-round RT-PCR using HTBI primers. Using its own MiXCR run on the multiplex PCR reads, TCRdb lists one record per CDR3 protein. The repertoire holds about 700,000 distinct CDR3 sequences, 40% seen once, with about 40% in the top ten. A word on this clonotype: Its antigen is not identified.

General study findings and limits: Blood samples also showed most expanded thyroid clonotypes exceeding 0.001 frequency.

The clonotype comes from an adult man with Graves' ophthalmopathy. The sequenced sample consisted of peripheral blood.

In DNA form, the CDR3 reads TGCAGCGTTCCCGACCGCCGGCGGGAGACCCAGTACTTC. It translates to CSVPDRRRETQYF. J is TRBJ2-5 and V is TRBV29-1, with D unresolved. Germline V gene sequence: CDR1 SQVTM, CDR2 ANQGSEA. Trimming stripped 5 bases from V and 5 bases from J, with 15 bases between. CDR3 length: 13 amino acids.